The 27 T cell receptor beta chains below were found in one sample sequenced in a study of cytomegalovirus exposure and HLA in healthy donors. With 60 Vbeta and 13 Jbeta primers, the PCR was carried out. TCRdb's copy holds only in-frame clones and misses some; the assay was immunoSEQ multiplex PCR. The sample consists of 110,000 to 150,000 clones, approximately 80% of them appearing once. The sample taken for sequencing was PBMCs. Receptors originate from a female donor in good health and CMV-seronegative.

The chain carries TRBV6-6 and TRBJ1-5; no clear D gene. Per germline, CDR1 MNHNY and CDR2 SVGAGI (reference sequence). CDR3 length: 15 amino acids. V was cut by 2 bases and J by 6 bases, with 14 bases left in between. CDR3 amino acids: CASSYRSEVSQPQHF. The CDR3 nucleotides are TGTGCCAGCAGTTACAGGTCCGAGGTGAGTCAGCCCCAGCATTTT.

CDR3 DNA: TGTGCCATCAGTGATTTCGGGTCGGGAGACAATCAGCCCCAGCATTTT. This translates into CAISDFGSGDNQPQHF. This sequence joins TRBV10-3 and TRBJ1-5; D is unresolved. V lost 3 bases, J lost 3 bases, and 15 bases lay in between. Germline V gives CDR1 ENHRY, CDR2 SYGVKD. The CDR3 sequence is 16 residues long.

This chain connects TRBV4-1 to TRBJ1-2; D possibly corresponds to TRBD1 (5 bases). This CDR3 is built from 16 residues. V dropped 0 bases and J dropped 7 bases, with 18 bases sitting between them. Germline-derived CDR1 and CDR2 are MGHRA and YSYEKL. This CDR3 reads CASSQDWDGAGSGYTF. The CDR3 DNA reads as TGCGCCAGCAGCCAAGATTGGGACGGAGCGGGATCTGGCTACACCTTC.

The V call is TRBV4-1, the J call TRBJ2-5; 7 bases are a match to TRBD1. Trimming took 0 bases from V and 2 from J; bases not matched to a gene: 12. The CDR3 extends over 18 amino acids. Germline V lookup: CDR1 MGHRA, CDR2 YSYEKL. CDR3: CASSQEGGVTGWQETQYF. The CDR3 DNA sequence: TGCGCCAGCAGCCAAGAAGGGGGAGTGACAGGGTGGCAAGAGACCCAGTACTTC.

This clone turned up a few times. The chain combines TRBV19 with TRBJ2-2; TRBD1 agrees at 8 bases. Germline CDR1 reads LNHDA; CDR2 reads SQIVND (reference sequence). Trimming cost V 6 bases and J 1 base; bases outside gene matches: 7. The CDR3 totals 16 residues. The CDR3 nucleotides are TGTGCCAGTAGGGCGTACGGGACAGGGAACACCGGGGAGCTGTTTTTT. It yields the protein CASRAYGTGNTGELFF.

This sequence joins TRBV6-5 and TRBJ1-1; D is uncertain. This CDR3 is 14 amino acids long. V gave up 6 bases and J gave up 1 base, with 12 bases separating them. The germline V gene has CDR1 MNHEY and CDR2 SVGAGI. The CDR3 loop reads CASSPPHKNTEAFF. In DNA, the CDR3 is TGTGCCAGCAGCCCACCTCACAAGAACACTGAAGCTTTCTTT.

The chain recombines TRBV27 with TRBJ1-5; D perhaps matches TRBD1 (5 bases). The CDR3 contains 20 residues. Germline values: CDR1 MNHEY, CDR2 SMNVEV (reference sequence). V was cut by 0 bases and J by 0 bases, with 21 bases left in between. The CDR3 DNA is TGTGCCAGCAGTTTATCGGCCGGTCGGAGACAGATATATAGCAATCAGCCCCAGCATTTT. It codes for CASSLSAGRRQIYSNQPQHF.

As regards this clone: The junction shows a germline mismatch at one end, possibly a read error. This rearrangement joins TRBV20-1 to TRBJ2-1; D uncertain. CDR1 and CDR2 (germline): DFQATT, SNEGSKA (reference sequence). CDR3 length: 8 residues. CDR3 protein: CSAHPVVF. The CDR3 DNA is TGCAGTGCCCACCCGGTCGTCTTC.

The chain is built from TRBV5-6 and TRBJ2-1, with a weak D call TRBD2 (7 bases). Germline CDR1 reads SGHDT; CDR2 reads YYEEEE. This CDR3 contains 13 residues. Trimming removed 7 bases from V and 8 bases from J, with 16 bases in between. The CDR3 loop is CASGGGGHYEQFF. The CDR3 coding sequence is TGTGCCAGCGGAGGGGGGGGGCATTATGAGCAGTTCTTC.

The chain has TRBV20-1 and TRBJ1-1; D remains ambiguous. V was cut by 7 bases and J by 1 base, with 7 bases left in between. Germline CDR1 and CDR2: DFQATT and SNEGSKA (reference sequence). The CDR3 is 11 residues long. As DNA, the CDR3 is TGCAGTGTCCCCCGGAACACTGAAGCTTTCTTT. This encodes CSVPRNTEAFF.

The CDR3 protein is CASRTGTGGNTIYF. As DNA, the CDR3 is TGTGCCAGCAGGACGGGAACGGGTGGAAACACCATATATTTT. This chain links TRBV2 with TRBJ1-3; D is uncertain. Germline V gene sequence: CDR1 SNHLY, CDR2 FYNNEI. The V end was cut by 6 bases, the J end by 3 bases, with 12 bases between. The CDR3 is 14 residues long.

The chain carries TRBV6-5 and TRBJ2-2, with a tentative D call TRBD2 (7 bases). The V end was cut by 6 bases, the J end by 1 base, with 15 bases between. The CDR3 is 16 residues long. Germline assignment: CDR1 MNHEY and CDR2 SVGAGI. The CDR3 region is CASSYREGVNTGELFF. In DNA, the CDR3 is TGTGCCAGCAGCTACAGGGAGGGAGTGAACACCGGGGAGCTGTTTTTT.

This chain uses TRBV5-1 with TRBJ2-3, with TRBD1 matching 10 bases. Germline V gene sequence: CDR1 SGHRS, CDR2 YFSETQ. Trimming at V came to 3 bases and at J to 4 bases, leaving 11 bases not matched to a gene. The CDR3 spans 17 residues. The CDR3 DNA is TGCGCCAGCAGCTGGGCCGGGACAGGGGCTGAGTCAGATACGCAGTATTTT. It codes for CASSWAGTGAESDTQYF.

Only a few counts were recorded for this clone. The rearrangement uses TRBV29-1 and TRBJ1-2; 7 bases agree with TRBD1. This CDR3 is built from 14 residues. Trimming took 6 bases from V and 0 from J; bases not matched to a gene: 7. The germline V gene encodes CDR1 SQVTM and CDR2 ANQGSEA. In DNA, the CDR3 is TGCAGCGTCCAGGACAGGCAAGCTAACTATGGCTACACCTTC. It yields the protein CSVQDRQANYGYTF.

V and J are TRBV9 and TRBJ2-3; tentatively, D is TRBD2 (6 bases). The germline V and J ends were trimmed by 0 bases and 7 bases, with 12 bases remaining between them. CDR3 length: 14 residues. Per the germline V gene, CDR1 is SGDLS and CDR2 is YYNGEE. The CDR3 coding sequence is TGTGCCAGCAGCGTAGCTACGGAGGGTTATACGCAGTATTTT. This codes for CASSVATEGYTQYF.

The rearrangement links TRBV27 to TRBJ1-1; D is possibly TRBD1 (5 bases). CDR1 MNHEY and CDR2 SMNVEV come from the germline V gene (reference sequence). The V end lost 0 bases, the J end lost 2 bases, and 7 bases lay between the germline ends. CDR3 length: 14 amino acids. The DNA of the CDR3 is TGTGCCAGCAGTTTATCGGGGGGTAACACTGAAGCTTTCTTT. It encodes CASSLSGGNTEAFF.

The CDR3 DNA is TGTGCCAGCAGCTACAGGGGTAGTTCCTACAATGAGCAGTTCTTC. Amino acids: CASSYRGSSYNEQFF. The rearrangement joins TRBV27 to TRBJ2-1; 7 bases fit TRBD1. This CDR3 comprises 15 residues. Trimming at V came to 6 bases and at J to 1 base, leaving 6 bases not matched to a gene. Germline CDR1 is MNHEY and CDR2 is SMNVEV (reference sequence).

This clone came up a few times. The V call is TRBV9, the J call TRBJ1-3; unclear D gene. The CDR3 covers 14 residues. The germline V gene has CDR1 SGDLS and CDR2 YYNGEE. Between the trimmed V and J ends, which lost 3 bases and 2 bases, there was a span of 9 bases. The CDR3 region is CASSAAGPGNTIYF. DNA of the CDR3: TGTGCCAGCAGCGCCGCAGGCCCTGGAAACACCATATATTTT.

DNA for the CDR3: TGCGCCAGCAGCCGACTAGCTTTTGAGCAGTTCTTC. Its translation: CASSRLAFEQFF. The chain has TRBV5-1 and TRBJ2-1; TRBD2 matches 7 bases. The germline V gene encodes CDR1 SGHRS and CDR2 YFSETQ. This CDR3 has 12 residues. With V trimmed by 4 bases and J by 9 bases, 4 bases remained unmatched.

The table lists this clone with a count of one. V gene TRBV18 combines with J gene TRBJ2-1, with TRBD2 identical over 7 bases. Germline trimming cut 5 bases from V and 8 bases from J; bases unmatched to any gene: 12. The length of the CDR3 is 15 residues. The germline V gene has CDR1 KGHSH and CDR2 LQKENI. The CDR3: CASSAFSTSRDEQFF. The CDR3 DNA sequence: TGTGCCAGCTCAGCCTTCTCGACTAGCAGGGATGAGCAGTTCTTC. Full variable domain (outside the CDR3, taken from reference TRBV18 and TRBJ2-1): NAGVMQNPRHLVRRRGQEARLRCSPMKGHSHVYWYRQLPEEGLKFMVYLQKENIIDESGMPKERFSAEFPKEGPSILRIQQVVRGDSAAYFCASSAFSTSRDEQFFGPGTRLTVL.

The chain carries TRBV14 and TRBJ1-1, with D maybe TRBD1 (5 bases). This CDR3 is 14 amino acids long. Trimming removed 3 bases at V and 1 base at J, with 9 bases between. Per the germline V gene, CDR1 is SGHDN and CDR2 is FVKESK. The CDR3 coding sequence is TGTGCCAGCAGCCATCGGGGGAGGAACACTGAAGCTTTCTTT. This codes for CASSHRGRNTEAFF.

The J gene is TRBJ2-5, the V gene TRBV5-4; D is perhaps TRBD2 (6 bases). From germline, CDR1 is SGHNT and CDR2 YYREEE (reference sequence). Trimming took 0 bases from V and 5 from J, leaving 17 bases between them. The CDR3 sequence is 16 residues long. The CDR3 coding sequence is TGTGCCAGCAGCTTGGCCGCGGCAGTTGGGGGGGAGACCCAGTACTTC. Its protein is CASSLAAAVGGETQYF.

CDR3 sequence (DNA): TGTGCCAGCAGCTTGGCCTATGGCTACACCTTC. This codes for CASSLAYGYTF. The rearrangement joins TRBV13 to TRBJ1-2; D remains unclear. V lost 3 bases and J lost 4, with 3 bases in between. CDR3 size: 11 residues. Germline V CDR1 and CDR2: PRHDT, FYEKMQ (reference sequence).

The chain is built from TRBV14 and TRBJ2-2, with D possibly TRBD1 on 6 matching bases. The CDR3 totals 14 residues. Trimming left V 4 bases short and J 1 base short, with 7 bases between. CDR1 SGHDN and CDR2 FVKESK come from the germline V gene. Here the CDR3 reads CASSLGQNTGELFF. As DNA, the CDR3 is TGTGCCAGCAGCCTGGGACAGAACACCGGGGAGCTGTTTTTT.

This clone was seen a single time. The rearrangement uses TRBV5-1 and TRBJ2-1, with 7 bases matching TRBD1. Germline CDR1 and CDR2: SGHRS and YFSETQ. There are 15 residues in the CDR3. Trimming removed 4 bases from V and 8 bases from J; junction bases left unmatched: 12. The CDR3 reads CASSVDRVVRDEQFF. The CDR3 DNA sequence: TGCGCCAGCAGCGTTGACAGGGTGGTCAGGGATGAGCAGTTCTTC.

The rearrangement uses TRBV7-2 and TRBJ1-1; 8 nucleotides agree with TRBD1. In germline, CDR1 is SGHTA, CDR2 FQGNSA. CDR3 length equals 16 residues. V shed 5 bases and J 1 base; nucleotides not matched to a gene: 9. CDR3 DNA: TGTGCCAGCAGCCCGCAGGGGGCGTTTCGGAACACTGAAGCTTTCTTT. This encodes CASSPQGAFRNTEAFF.

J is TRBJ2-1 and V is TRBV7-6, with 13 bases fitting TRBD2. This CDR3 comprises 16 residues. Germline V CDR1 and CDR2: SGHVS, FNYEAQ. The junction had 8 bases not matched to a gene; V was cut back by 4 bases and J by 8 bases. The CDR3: CASSSLAGGRQDEQFF. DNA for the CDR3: TGTGCCAGCAGCTCACTAGCGGGAGGGAGGCAAGATGAGCAGTTCTTC. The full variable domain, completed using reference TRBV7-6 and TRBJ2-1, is GAGVSQSPRYKVTKRGQDVALRCDPISGHVSLYWYRQALGQGPEFLTYFNYEAQQDKSGLPNDRFSAERPEGSISTLTIQRTEQRDSAMYRCASSSLAGGRQDEQFFGPGTRLTVL.